Below, 31 T cell receptor beta chains from the same sample are listed, as sequenced in a study of early T cells in non-severe SARS-CoV-2 infection. TCRdb redid the calling of the 5' RACE reads with MiXCR, one entry per CDR3 protein. The data show 80,000 or so distinct CDR3 sequences, roughly 5.7% seen once. The sequencing input was whole blood. The receptors were sampled from an adult who was a healthcare worker with PCR-confirmed SARS-CoV-2 infection or an uninfected control (not recorded which).

This clonotype came up a few times. The J gene is TRBJ2-5, the V gene TRBV4-2; the match to TRBD2 covers 9 bases. V shed 4 bases and J 1 base; nucleotides not matched to a gene: 7. This CDR3 is built from 16 residues. The germline V gene has CDR1 LGHNA and CDR2 YNFKEQ. CDR3 DNA sequence: TGTGCCAGCAGCCGGGCGACTAGCGGACTCCAAGAGACCCAGTACTTC. It codes for CASSRATSGLQETQYF.

This clonotype was counted between two and nine times. This chain joins TRBV29-1 and TRBJ2-7; D remains unclear. This CDR3 region has 12 residues. Germline CDR1 and CDR2: SQVTM and ANQGSEA. Trimming stripped 4 bases from V and 3 bases from J, with 10 bases between. CDR3 protein: CSVVTPFYEQYF. CDR3 coding DNA: TGCAGCGTTGTCACCCCGTTCTACGAGCAGTACTTC.

This clonotype appeared many times. The chain has TRBV3-1 and TRBJ2-1; the D is unclear. This CDR3 comprises 17 residues. The germline gives CDR1 LGHDT, CDR2 YNNKEL (reference sequence). Trimming removed 0 bases from V and 7 bases from J, with 19 bases in between. CDR3 sequence reads: CASSQDFNAMGLNEQFF. DNA of the CDR3: TGTGCCAGCAGCCAAGACTTTAACGCCATGGGTTTGAATGAGCAGTTCTTC.

This clonotype was observed a handful of times. The chain combines TRBV29-1 with TRBJ2-7, with a possible D match to TRBD1 (7 bases). CDR1 SQVTM and CDR2 ANQGSEA come from the germline V gene. The CDR3 has 12 amino acids. V dropped 7 bases and J dropped 0 bases, with 10 bases sitting between them. The CDR3 protein is CSGGDSSYEQYF. CDR3 DNA: TGCAGCGGCGGGGACAGCTCCTACGAGCAGTACTTC.

As for this clonotype: A read error may explain this, as a much larger clone is one base away. The V and J genes are TRBV20-1 and TRBJ2-5; 7 bases fit TRBD1. V gave up 6 bases and J gave up 5 bases; unmatched junction bases: 9. Per germline, CDR1 DFQATT and CDR2 SNEGSKA (reference sequence). The length of the CDR3 is 13 residues. The CDR3, as DNA: TGCAGTGCCACCGACAGGGCGTTCGAGACCCAGTACTTC. Its translation is CSATDRAFETQYF.

The rearrangement joins TRBV11-2 to TRBJ2-7; 7 bases fit TRBD2. CDR1 and CDR2 from the germline V gene are SGHAT and FQNNGV. The CDR3 spans 15 residues. After removal of 4 bases from V and 0 bases from J, the junction contained 6 bases not matched to a gene. In DNA, the CDR3 is TGTGCCAGCAGCTACACTAGCGTACTCTCCTACGAGCAGTACTTC. It translates to CASSYTSVLSYEQYF.

This clonotype was seen more than once but under ten times. This chain joins TRBV7-8 and TRBJ2-1; 7 bases align to TRBD1. The junction had 5 bases not matched to a gene; V was cut back by 5 bases and J by 4 bases. The V gene's germline CDR1 is SGHVS and CDR2 FQNEAQ. This CDR3 region has 14 residues. CDR3 region: CASSPRTGYNEQFF. The CDR3 coding sequence is TGTGCCAGCAGCCCCAGGACAGGTTACAATGAGCAGTTCTTC.

This clonotype has at least ten counts. This chain uses TRBV7-2 with TRBJ1-6; D remains unclear. Between the trimmed V and J ends, which lost 0 bases and 9 bases, there was a span of 9 bases. The CDR3 loop spans 14 amino acids. CDR1 is SGHTA, CDR2 FQGNSA, per germline. In DNA, the CDR3 is TGTGCCAGCAGCTTAGCAGGGTACGGTTCACCCCTCCACTTT. Its translation: CASSLAGYGSPLHF.

V and J are TRBV11-2 and TRBJ2-2; 9 positions match TRBD2. CDR1 and CDR2 from the germline V gene are SGHAT and FQNNGV. The CDR3 is 16 residues long. J gave up 9 bases and V 5 bases, and 13 bases lay outside the gene matches. The CDR3 DNA follows: TGTGCCAGCAGCCTAAGGGGACTAGCTTGGACCTGGGAGCTGTTTTTT. Protein: CASSLRGLAWTWELFF.

This clonotype was detected only a few times. The CDR3 loop is CASSLATPGQGNREQYF. The CDR3 DNA is TGTGCCAGCAGCTTAGCAACGCCGGGACAGGGGAATAGGGAGCAGTACTTC. V usage is TRBV7-6 and J usage is TRBJ2-7, with 10 bases identical to TRBD1. Germline V CDR1 and CDR2: SGHVS, FNYEAQ. The ends lost 0 bases at V and 7 bases at J; junction bases unmatched: 12. The CDR3 is 17 amino acids.

This clonotype was seen repeatedly, ten times or more. V and J are TRBV19 and TRBJ2-7, with 9 nucleotides matching TRBD1. After removal of 5 bases from V and 4 bases from J, the junction contained 6 bases not matched to a gene. This CDR3 region has 14 residues. CDR1 is LNHDA and CDR2 is SQIVND in the germline V gene (reference sequence). Here the CDR3 reads CASSSQGAPYEQYF. In DNA form, the CDR3 reads TGTGCCAGTAGTTCACAGGGGGCGCCGTACGAGCAGTACTTC.

This clonotype came up a few times. The chain carries TRBV12-5 and TRBJ2-1, with 7 bases lining up with TRBD1. J lost 9 bases, V lost 7 bases, and 6 bases had no gene match. This CDR3 is 12 amino acids long. Germline CDR1 reads LGHNT; CDR2 reads FRNRAP. CDR3 DNA: TGTGCTAGTGCCGAACAGGGGTTTGAGCAGTTCTTC. Its protein is CASAEQGFEQFF.

There are many counts of this clonotype. The chain has TRBV2 and TRBJ1-5; D is unclear. The V gene's germline CDR1 is SNHLY and CDR2 FYNNEI. The CDR3 is 13 amino acids. The ends were cut back, 5 bases at V and 4 bases at J, with 9 bases in the middle. The CDR3, as DNA: TGTGCCAGCAGTCCGAACGGAAATCAGCCCCAGCATTTT. Translating it yields CASSPNGNQPQHF.

This clonotype was detected ten times or more. This chain joins TRBV4-3 and TRBJ2-7; D is perhaps TRBD1 (5 bases). This CDR3 comprises 16 residues. Germline CDR1 and CDR2: LGHNA and YSLEER. Trimming removed 5 bases at V and 2 bases at J, with 19 bases between. The CDR3 loop is CASSAQGTIYPYEQYF. The CDR3 nucleotides read TGCGCCAGCAGCGCCCAGGGCACAATATATCCCTACGAGCAGTACTTC.

This clonotype was seen many times. This rearrangement joins TRBV4-2 to TRBJ2-7, with TRBD2 identical over 10 bases. CDR1 LGHNA and CDR2 YNFKEQ come from the germline V gene. With V trimmed by 4 bases and J by 0 bases, 6 bases remained unmatched. The CDR3 spans 16 residues. The CDR3 coding sequence is TGTGCCAGCAGCCCACTAGGACTAGCGGACTCCTACGAGCAGTACTTC. Translation: CASSPLGLADSYEQYF.

This clonotype was counted many times. The rearrangement joins TRBV6-1 to TRBJ2-2; 8 bases align to TRBD2. There are 15 residues in the CDR3. With V trimmed by 4 bases and J by 4 bases, 5 bases remained unmatched. Germline values: CDR1 MNHNS, CDR2 SASEGT. CDR3 protein: CASSGLAGSTGELFF. The CDR3, as DNA: TGTGCCAGCAGTGGCTTAGCGGGAAGCACCGGGGAGCTGTTTTTT.

This clonotype has more than one count but fewer than ten. The chain recombines TRBV28 with TRBJ1-2; D not resolved. V lost 7 bases and J lost 0, with 12 bases in between. Germline assignment: CDR1 MDHEN and CDR2 SYDVKM. The length of the CDR3 is 14 residues. CDR3 coding DNA: TGTGCCAGCACCCCCCCGGGAGCTAACTATGGCTACACCTTC. The encoded protein is CASTPPGANYGYTF.

Ten or more counts support this clonotype. The chain employs TRBV28 and TRBJ1-6; perhaps TRBD1 as D (6 bases). The CDR3 loop spans 14 amino acids. Germline V gene lookup returns CDR1 MDHEN and CDR2 SYDVKM. V was shortened by 6 bases and J by 4 bases, with 10 bases between the two germline ends. CDR3 in amino acids: CASSTGKYNSPLHF. The DNA for the CDR3 is TGTGCCAGCAGCACAGGGAAATATAATTCACCCCTCCACTTT.

This clonotype was seen more than once but under ten times. CDR3 region: CASSQSMSSYNEQFF. The CDR3 DNA follows: TGTGCCAGCAGCCAATCCATGAGCTCCTACAATGAGCAGTTCTTC. The gene calls are TRBV7-2 and TRBJ2-1; D ambiguous. The germline CDR1 and CDR2 sequences are SGHTA and FQGNSA. The V end lost 5 bases, the J end lost 0 bases, and 11 bases lay between the germline ends. The CDR3 is 15 amino acids.

This clonotype occurred many times. This chain links TRBV11-2 with TRBJ1-6, with D perhaps matching TRBD1 (5 bases). The germline V gene encodes CDR1 SGHAT and CDR2 FQNNGV. V lost 5 bases, J lost 10 bases, and 18 bases lay in between. The CDR3 loop spans 15 amino acids. The CDR3 reads CASSGDQGVGSPLHF. Written as DNA, the CDR3 is TGTGCCAGCAGCGGGGATCAGGGTGTTGGATCACCCCTCCACTTT. Complete variable domain (other parts from reference TRBV11-2 and TRBJ1-6): EAGVAQSPRYKIIEKRQSVAFWCNPISGHATLYWYQQILGQGPKLLIQFQNNGVVDDSQLPKDRFSAERLKGVDSTLKIQPAKLEDSAVYLCASSGDQGVGSPLHFGNGTRLTVT.

The sample holds many counts of this clonotype. The chain's CDR3 is CASSYDGRAAGYTF. Written as DNA, the CDR3 is TGTGCCAGCAGTTACGACGGCAGGGCGGCCGGCTACACCTTC. This chain links TRBV6-2 or TRBV6-3 with TRBJ1-2; the D gene is possibly TRBD1 (5 bases). The V and J ends lost 2 bases and 8 bases respectively, with 15 bases between them. Germline-derived CDR1 and CDR2 are MNHEY and SVGEGT. CDR3 length: 14 residues.

The chain employs TRBV18 and TRBJ2-5; TRBD2 matches 11 bases. CDR3 length equals 16 residues. The V and J ends lost 3 bases and 2 bases, in that order; junction bases with no gene match: 5. CDR1 is KGHSH, CDR2 LQKENI, per germline. CDR3 DNA: TGTGCCAGCTCACCGGGGACTAGCGGAGAGCAAGAGACCCAGTACTTC. This codes for CASSPGTSGEQETQYF. The full variable domain, completed using reference TRBV18 and TRBJ2-5, is NAGVMQNPRHLVRRRGQEARLRCSPMKGHSHVYWYRQLPEEGLKFMVYLQKENIIDESGMPKERFSAEFPKEGPSILRIQQVVRGDSAAYFCASSPGTSGEQETQYFGPGTRLLVL.

This clonotype was seen a few times. The chain uses TRBV20-1 and TRBJ2-5; 15 bases are a match to TRBD2. This CDR3 spans 19 amino acids. With 2 bases clipped from V and 0 bases from J, the junction kept 10 bases outside the gene matches. Germline V gene lookup returns CDR1 DFQATT and CDR2 SNEGSKA (reference sequence). CDR3 coding DNA: TGCAGTGCTAGAAAGAGGACTAGCGGGAGGGCCGGTCACCAAGAGACCCAGTACTTC. Its protein is CSARKRTSGRAGHQETQYF.

This clonotype came up many times. DNA of the CDR3: TGTGCCAGCAGCCCTAAGGACAGACCCCCCTGGAACGAGCAGTACTTC. This gives the protein CASSPKDRPPWNEQYF. The rearrangement links TRBV6-2 or TRBV6-3 to TRBJ2-7; D may be TRBD1 (6 bases). The CDR3 runs 16 residues. Germline loops: CDR1 MNHEY, CDR2 SVGEGT. Trimming took off 6 bases at V and 5 bases at J, with 23 bases between the two ends.

This clonotype was observed many times. V gene TRBV20-1 combines with J gene TRBJ2-7; D is unresolved. The CDR3 contains 15 residues. Between the trimmed V and J ends, which lost 1 base and 2 bases, there was a span of 15 bases. Germline V lookup: CDR1 DFQATT, CDR2 SNEGSKA (reference sequence). The DNA of the CDR3 is TGCAGTGCTAGAGGTAGCCGGGTTTACCCCTACGAGCAGTACTTC. This codes for CSARGSRVYPYEQYF.

The V call is TRBV6-2 or TRBV6-3, the J call TRBJ2-4; D might be TRBD1 (5 bases). The CDR3 totals 14 residues. CDR1 and CDR2 (germline): MNHEY, SVGEGT. Trimming pared 4 bases from V and 3 bases from J, leaving 10 bases between. The CDR3 protein is CASSFLGDKNIQYF. The CDR3 coding sequence is TGTGCCAGCAGTTTCTTAGGGGACAAAAACATTCAGTACTTC.

This clonotype has just a few counts. The chain couples TRBV18 to TRBJ1-5; D possibly corresponds to TRBD1 (5 bases). Per the germline V gene, CDR1 is KGHSH and CDR2 is LQKENI. The CDR3 covers 18 residues. V gave up 3 bases and J gave up 0 bases, with 18 bases separating them. The CDR3 spells CASSPRESTGYSNQPQHF. CDR3 nucleotides: TGTGCCAGCTCACCTCGAGAGAGTACAGGTTATAGCAATCAGCCCCAGCATTTT.

The sample holds a few counts of this clonotype. The chain has TRBV4-3 and TRBJ1-5, with 8 bases matching TRBD1. Trimming at V came to 3 bases and at J to 7 bases, leaving 2 bases not matched to a gene. Germline values: CDR1 LGHNA, CDR2 YSLEER. The CDR3 runs 13 residues. The CDR3 nucleotides are TGCGCCAGCAGCCAGGACAGGGCGCAGCCCCAGCATTTT. Translation gives CASSQDRAQPQHF.

The V gene is TRBV24-1, the J gene TRBJ1-2; 12 bases are a match to TRBD1. V dropped 2 bases and J dropped 7; count of bases not matched to a gene: 7. The CDR3 is 16 amino acids. Germline V gene sequence: CDR1 KGHDR, CDR2 SFDVKD. CDR3 nucleotides: TGTGCCACCAGTGATTATGGGACAGGGGGCGTATCTGGCTACACCTTC. It yields the protein CATSDYGTGGVSGYTF.

This chain uses TRBV4-3 with TRBJ2-5, with TRBD2 matching over 10 bases. Losses at the gene ends were 0 bases for V and 7 bases for J; bases not matched to a gene: 8. The CDR3 runs to 16 residues. CDR1 is LGHNA, CDR2 YSLEER, per germline. The CDR3 loop reads CASSQDLLAGEGTQYF. CDR3 sequence (DNA): TGCGCCAGCAGCCAAGATCTGCTAGCGGGGGAAGGGACCCAGTACTTC.

The rearrangement links TRBV5-5 to TRBJ2-4; 9 bases are shared with TRBD2. CDR1 is SGHKS, CDR2 YYEKEE, per germline (reference sequence). V lost 0 bases to trimming and J lost 3 bases; unmatched junction nucleotides: 1. There are 15 residues in the CDR3. CDR3 DNA: TGTGCCAGCAGCTTGGTTAGCGGGGGCAAAAACATTCAGTACTTC. It encodes CASSLVSGGKNIQYF.